These T cell receptor beta chains were read from a single sample in a study of early T cells in non-severe SARS-CoV-2 infection. A single record per CDR3 protein comes from TCRdb applying MiXCR to the 5' RACE reads. The table includes roughly 46,000 distinct CDR3 sequences, roughly a tenth detected once. The source was whole blood, collected at baseline. The receptors were gathered from an adult who was a healthcare worker with PCR-confirmed SARS-CoV-2 infection or an uninfected control (not recorded which). The CDR3 runs from the conserved cysteine through the conserved F or W. Each record gives: D gene, clone size, V gene, J gene, CDR3 DNA, CDR3 protein. The D gene is left open where the match is weak. Clone size, where shown, is once, few, many, or a class for clones that have expanded.

D gene: NA; clone size: many; V gene: TRBV7-2; J gene: TRBJ2-7; CDR3 DNA: TGTGCCAGCGGCCGGGACGCAGCCTACGAGCAGTACTTC; CDR3 protein: CASGRDAAYEQYF
D gene: NA; clone size: NA; V gene: TRBV18; J gene: TRBJ2-1; CDR3 DNA: TGTGCCAGCTCACCAGGTAACAATGAGCAGTTCTTC; CDR3 protein: CASSPGNNEQFF
D gene: TRBD2; clone size: many; V gene: TRBV7-9; J gene: TRBJ2-1; CDR3 DNA: TGTGCCAGCAGCCCCGAGGCTAGCGGGTACAATGAGCAGTTCTTC; CDR3 protein: CASSPEASGYNEQFF
D gene: NA; clone size: few; V gene: TRBV5-1; J gene: TRBJ1-1; CDR3 DNA: TGCGCCAGCAGCTTTTCTACGGGGAGGACTGAAGCTTTCTTT; CDR3 protein: CASSFSTGRTEAFF
D gene: NA; clone size: few; V gene: TRBV4-3; J gene: TRBJ2-1; CDR3 DNA: TGCGCCAGCAGCCTTACGGGACTTGATGGGCAGTTCTTC; CDR3 protein: CASSLTGLDGQFF
D gene: NA; clone size: NA; V gene: TRBV12-3/TRBV12-4; J gene: TRBJ2-5; CDR3 DNA: TGTGCCAGCAGTCTGGGCACTATTCAAGAGACCCAGTACTTC; CDR3 protein: CASSLGTIQETQYF
D gene: TRBD1; clone size: NA; V gene: TRBV6-2/TRBV6-3; J gene: TRBJ2-6; CDR3 DNA: TGTGCCAGCAGTTACCCTACTGGGACAGGGTTCGACTTGACTTTC; CDR3 protein: CASSYPTGTGFDLTF
D gene: NA; clone size: many; V gene: TRBV12-5; J gene: TRBJ1-4; CDR3 DNA: TGTGCTAGTGGCCAACCCCCGGGTGAAAAACTGTTTTTT; CDR3 protein: CASGQPPGEKLFF
D gene: NA; clone size: many; V gene: TRBV11-2; J gene: TRBJ2-2; CDR3 DNA: TGTGCCAGCAGACGCCAGGGTACGGGCACCGGGGAGCTGTTTTTT; CDR3 protein: CASRRQGTGTGELFF
D gene: TRBD2; clone size: NA; V gene: TRBV6-2/TRBV6-3; J gene: TRBJ2-7; CDR3 DNA: TGTGCCAGCACTGAAACGGGACTAGCGGGTTACGAGCAGTACTTC; CDR3 protein: CASTETGLAGYEQYF
D gene: NA; clone size: few; V gene: TRBV7-9; J gene: TRBJ1-2; CDR3 DNA: TGTGCCAGTTCCGCCGGGCGGGAATTGGATGGCTACACCTTC; CDR3 protein: CASSAGRELDGYTF
D gene: NA; clone size: NA; V gene: TRBV3-1; J gene: TRBJ2-1; CDR3 DNA: TGTGCCAGCAGCCAAGGGCGAGGGGAGCAGTTCTTC; CDR3 protein: CASSQGRGEQFF
D gene: NA; clone size: few; V gene: TRBV20-1; J gene: TRBJ2-7; CDR3 DNA: TGCAGTGCGAGGCATGGCCGCTCCTTCTACGAGCAGTACTTC; CDR3 protein: CSARHGRSFYEQYF
D gene: TRBD2; clone size: few; V gene: TRBV7-9; J gene: TRBJ2-7; CDR3 DNA: TGTGCCAGCAGCTTAGGACGCGGACTAGCGGGAAAATACGAGCAGTACTTC; CDR3 protein: CASSLGRGLAGKYEQYF
D gene: NA; clone size: few; V gene: TRBV29-1; J gene: TRBJ1-1; CDR3 DNA: TGCAGCGTTGAACTTAGAGCAGCGAACACTGAAGCTTTCTTT; CDR3 protein: CSVELRAANTEAFF
D gene: NA; clone size: many; V gene: TRBV21-1; J gene: TRBJ1-1; CDR3 DNA: TGTGCCAGCGCTGCCCAGGGACAGGCGAACACTGAAGCTTTCTTT; CDR3 protein: CASAAQGQANTEAFF
D gene: NA; clone size: many; V gene: TRBV20-1; J gene: TRBJ1-2; CDR3 DNA: TGCAGTGCTAGCCAGACGGCTCTATCTAATGGCTACACCTTC; CDR3 protein: CSASQTALSNGYTF
D gene: NA; clone size: NA; V gene: TRBV7-2; J gene: TRBJ2-7; CDR3 DNA: TGTGCCAGCAGCCCCATTGAAATTAGGAGCTCCTACGAGCAGTACTTC; CDR3 protein: CASSPIEIRSSYEQYF